This is a list of T cell receptor beta chains from one sample in a study of T-cell reconstitution after alpha-beta-depleted transplantation in children. Each CDR3 protein gets one entry after TCRdb re-called the PCR reads with MiXCR. Among approximately 510,000 distinct CDR3 sequences, about 18% were seen once, and the ten largest hold about 3.1%. The source material was PBMCs from the stem cell graft donor, sampled from the stem cell graft. The source is a human donor who donated a stem cell graft to a child with acute lymphoblastic leukemia. Each CDR3 is given with its conserved first and last residue. The D gene is left open where the match is weak. Some rows mark clone size as missing; the rest say once, few, many or name a class of expanded clone.

clone_size	j_call	d_call	v_call	cdr3_nt	cdr3_aa
-	TRBJ1-3	-	TRBV2	TGTGCCAGCAGTGAAGAAGGGGCCACCATATATTTT	CASSEEGATIYF
many	TRBJ2-7	TRBD1	TRBV5-1	TGCGCCAGCAGCTCGGGACAGGGATACTCCTACGAGCAGTACTTC	CASSSGQGYSYEQYF
-	TRBJ2-1	TRBD1	TRBV2	TGTGCCAGCAGCGAGGGGACAGGGAAAGGATACAATGAGCAGTTCTTC	CASSEGTGKGYNEQFF
-	TRBJ2-2	TRBD1	TRBV7-7	TGTGCCAGCAGCTTAACAGGGGGCATCACCGGGGAGCTGTTTTTT	CASSLTGGITGELFF
-	TRBJ2-2	TRBD2	TRBV7-9	TGTGCCAGCAGGGACGGGGTAGCGGGGACCGGGGAGCTGTTTTTT	CASRDGVAGTGELFF
-	TRBJ2-7	TRBD2	TRBV7-9	TGTGCCAGCAGCCCGGCTAGCGGGAGGGCCCCCGAGCAGTACTTC	CASSPASGRAPEQYF
few	TRBJ1-2	TRBD1	TRBV12-3/TRBV12-4	TGTGCCAGCAGGGGACAGCCGCGTAACTATGGCTACACCTTC	CASRGQPRNYGYTF
few	TRBJ1-4	-	TRBV11-1	TGTGCCAGCAGACATACACGAGGGGTAGATCGACGAAATGAAAAACTGTTTTTT	CASRHTRGVDRRNEKLFF
-	TRBJ2-7	-	TRBV7-8	TGTGCCAGCAGCTTAGTTAGGGTTTACGAGCAGTACTTC	CASSLVRVYEQYF
few	TRBJ1-1	-	TRBV15	TGTGCCACCAGCGTCCCTTTAAGAGCTGAAGCTTTCTTT	CATSVPLRAEAFF
-	TRBJ2-5	-	TRBV27	TGTGCCAGCAGGGGACTGAGACAATGGGAGACCCAGTACTTC	CASRGLRQWETQYF
-	TRBJ2-5	TRBD2	TRBV5-1	TGCGCCAGCAGCTTGGCTAGGACTAGCGGACAAGAGACCCAGTACTTC	CASSLARTSGQETQYF
-	TRBJ1-1	-	TRBV15	TGTGCCACCAGCAGAGATGGGCAGGGGTGGGCATCGAACACTGAAGCTTTCTTT	CATSRDGQGWASNTEAFF
few	TRBJ2-7	TRBD1	TRBV5-4	TGTGCCAGCAACGGACAGGATTCCTACGAGCAGTACTTC	CASNGQDSYEQYF
few	TRBJ2-1	TRBD2	TRBV11-1	TGTGCCAGCAGCTTAGATACTAGCGGGAGGCAGTCCTACAATGAGCAGTTCTTC	CASSLDTSGRQSYNEQFF
-	TRBJ2-7	TRBD2	TRBV20-1	TGCAGTGCTAGAGATCCAACTAGCGGTACCTACGAGCAGTACTTC	CSARDPTSGTYEQYF